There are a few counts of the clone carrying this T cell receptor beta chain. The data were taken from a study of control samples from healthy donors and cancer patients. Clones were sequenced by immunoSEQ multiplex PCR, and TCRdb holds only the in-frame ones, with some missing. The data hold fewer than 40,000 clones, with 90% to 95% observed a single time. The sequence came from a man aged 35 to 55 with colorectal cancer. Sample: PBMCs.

The CDR3 loop reads CASSPDETSQGYTF. The CDR3 nucleotides are TGTGCCAGCAGTCCTGACGAAACATCCCAGGGCTACACCTTC. The chain uses TRBV2 and TRBJ1-2; no firm D call. V was pared by 5 bases and J by 8 bases, with 18 bases between. Germline V gives CDR1 SNHLY, CDR2 FYNNEI. This CDR3 has 14 residues.